The rows below give T cell receptor beta chains drawn from one sample of a study of technical replicates of blood from a handful of donors. Libraries were prepared by immunoSEQ multiplex PCR; TCRdb keeps only in-frame clonotypes and omits some of them. This repertoire shows tens of thousands of clones, roughly 95% found once; its top ten account for roughly 0.36%. The source material was T cells isolated from PBMCs. These receptors all stem from a human donor in good health. The CDR3 runs from the conserved cysteine through the conserved F or W.

>TRBV6-6|TRBJ2-7
CASSYGTSKNPYEQYF
>TRBV7-3|TRBJ1-1
CASSSTGTGRTEAFF
>TRBV6-5|TRBJ1-1
CASSSGTGITEAFF
>TRBV18|TRBJ1-2
CASSDTTGLHYGYTF
>TRBV7-2|TRBJ1-5
CASSSSGTGGRQPQHF
>TRBV27|TRBJ2-7
CASSPYLAVPYEQYF
>TRBV9|TRBJ2-7
CASSVAGQGYEQYF
>TRBV6-5|TRBJ2-1
CASSNTGNEQFF
>TRBV19|TRBJ2-7
CASSDRRGYEQYF
>TRBV7-3|TRBJ2-7
CASSSHGGDEQYF
>TRBV30|TRBJ2-7
CAWSPGLGFYEQYF
>TRBV7-9|TRBJ2-1
CASSATGSPKNNEQFF
>TRBV9|TRBJ2-7
CASSVGTGNYEQYF